Listed below are T cell receptor beta chains from one sample, sequenced in a study of T cells in Graves' hyperthyroidism and ophthalmopathy. TCRdb independently ran MiXCR on the multiplex PCR reads; one entry per CDR3 protein. The profile shows roughly 98,000 distinct CDR3 sequences, roughly 40% of them singletons. The sample taken for sequencing was peripheral blood or thyroid tissue (not recorded which). These receptors all stem from a woman aged 30 to 39 with Graves' hyperthyroidism. CDR3s include the opening cysteine and the closing phenylalanine or tryptophan. The order of the fields is V gene, D gene, clone size, J gene, CDR3 DNA, CDR3 protein. A D gene is named only where the DNA matches it firmly. Size tells how often a clone was seen (once, few, many) or the class of an expanded clone, and some rows leave it out.

TRBV20-1	NA	NA	TRBJ2-5	TGCAGTGCTATAAGGGGGGGGCCCCAGTACTTC	CSAIRGGPQYF
TRBV6-5	TRBD1	many	TRBJ2-7	TGTGCCAGCAGATCGACAGGGCTCCACGAGCAGTACTTC	CASRSTGLHEQYF
TRBV7-2	TRBD2	NA	TRBJ2-5	TGTGCCAGCAGTCTGGGGACTAGCGGGAGTGAGACCCAGTACTTC	CASSLGTSGSETQYF
TRBV9	TRBD1	NA	TRBJ2-3	TGTGCCAGCAGCCACGGACAGGGGGCTCGCACAGGTACGCAGTATTTT	CASSHGQGARTGTQYF
TRBV28	NA	many	TRBJ1-5	TGTGCCAGCAGTTTTGCGGGAGCCAATAGCAATCAGCCCCAGCATTTT	CASSFAGANSNQPQHF
TRBV11-2	TRBD1	NA	TRBJ1-1	TGTGCCAGCAGTGCTAGGGACGGGAGGCAGGGGGATGAAGCTTTCTTT	CASSARDGRQGDEAFF
TRBV10-3	TRBD1	NA	TRBJ1-5	TGTGCCAGCACTCGACAGGGATGGGATCAGCCCCAGCATTTT	CASTRQGWDQPQHF
TRBV2	TRBD2	many	TRBJ2-3	TGTGCCAGCAGTGCCCTGACTAGCGGCACAGATACGCAGTATTTT	CASSALTSGTDTQYF
TRBV15	NA	many	TRBJ1-4	TGTGCCACCAGCAGAGATCGGGGCCAGGGAGGAAAACTGTTTTTT	CATSRDRGQGGKLFF
TRBV10-3	TRBD1	many	TRBJ2-7	TGTGCCATCAGGAGCGACAGGGGGCCCAACGAGCAGTACTTC	CAIRSDRGPNEQYF
TRBV6-5	NA	many	TRBJ2-7	TGTGCCAGCAGTTACTCTCTAGACAGCGCCTACGAGCAGTACTTC	CASSYSLDSAYEQYF
TRBV20-1	NA	many	TRBJ1-5	TGCAGTGCTGTGGTGGGGGGTCAGCCCCAGCATTTT	CSAVVGGQPQHF
TRBV7-9	NA	many	TRBJ1-4	TGTGCCAGCAGCTTAGGAAGGGGGAATGAAAAACTGTTTTTT	CASSLGRGNEKLFF
TRBV9	NA	many	TRBJ1-2	TGTGCCAGCAGCGTAGGATTGGGGTGGGTGAACGGCTACACCTTC	CASSVGLGWVNGYTF
TRBV7-6	NA	many	TRBJ1-2	TGTGCCAGCAGCCCCTCGATCCGACAGGCTTATGGCTACACCTTC	CASSPSIRQAYGYTF
TRBV7-2	TRBD1	once	TRBJ1-2	TGTGCCAGCAGCCCCGGGACAGAGAGCTACACCTTC	CASSPGTESYTF
TRBV5-1	TRBD1	NA	TRBJ2-2	TGCGCCAGCAGCTTGGCCGGACAGGGCTACACCGGGGAGCTGTTTTTT	CASSLAGQGYTGELFF
TRBV6-5	NA	NA	TRBJ2-5	TGTGCCAGCAGTTACTCGACCCAACAGCCCCAGTACTTC	CASSYSTQQPQYF
TRBV20-1	TRBD1	NA	TRBJ2-5	TGCAGTGCTAGGCTGGGGACAGGGCAAGAGACCCAGTACTTC	CSARLGTGQETQYF
TRBV7-8	NA	many	TRBJ1-2	TGTGCCAGCAGCTTAGTACCAGGTTATGGCTACACCTTC	CASSLVPGYGYTF
TRBV12-3/TRBV12-4	NA	many	TRBJ1-1	TGTGCCAGCAAACGATGGAACACTGAAGCTTTCTTT	CASKRWNTEAFF
TRBV2	NA	NA	TRBJ1-4	TGTGCCAGCAGAGTCGACAGACCGTTTTTT	CASRVDRPFF
TRBV5-1	NA	NA	TRBJ2-2	TGCGCCAGCAGCGCGGGGGACAGAGACACCGGGGAGCTGCTTTTT	CASSAGDRDTGELLF
TRBV2	TRBD1	NA	TRBJ1-5	TGTGCCCAGAGAGCAGGGGGCCTAGAGCAGCCCCAGCATTTT	CAQRAGGLEQPQHF
TRBV2	TRBD2	NA	TRBJ2-5	TGTGCCAGCCGACTAGCGGGAGGAGGGAGTGAGACCCAGTACTTC	CASRLAGGGSETQYF
TRBV7-9	TRBD1	NA	TRBJ2-5	TGTGCCAGCAGCCCCGGGACAGAGACCCCGTACTTC	CASSPGTETPYF
TRBV7-9	NA	NA	TRBJ2-7	TGTGCCAGCAGCTTAGGTCCAGGGGCATCTTACTTC	CASSLGPGASYF
TRBV7-2	TRBD1	NA	TRBJ2-3	TGTGCCAGCAGCTTGGTGAGACAGGGGGGGCGTGGTACGCAGTATTTT	CASSLVRQGGRGTQYF
TRBV11-1	TRBD1	NA	TRBJ2-2	TGTGCCAGCATCCGACAGGGGGCCACCGGGGAGCTGTTTTTT	CASIRQGATGELFF
TRBV9	NA	many	TRBJ2-7	TGTGCCAGCAGCGTAGCTCAGAGGAGTGACGAGCAGTACTTC	CASSVAQRSDEQYF
TRBV10-3	NA	NA	TRBJ1-5	TGTGCCACACGGGATTTTAGCAATCAGCCCCAGCATTTT	CATRDFSNQPQHF
TRBV7-8	NA	few	TRBJ1-1	TGTGCCAGCAGCTTGAGGGGAGAGGTGGCTTTCTTT	CASSLRGEVAFF
TRBV20-1	NA	many	TRBJ2-7	TGCAGTGCTACTTCCTACGAGCAGTACTTC	CSATSYEQYF
TRBV6-6	NA	many	TRBJ1-2	TGTGCCAGCACCCCGGGTTTCGCTAACTATGGCTACACCTTC	CASTPGFANYGYTF
TRBV2	NA	many	TRBJ1-6	TGTGCCAGCAAATTTCGACAGGCCTCCTATAATTCACCCCTCCACTTT	CASKFRQASYNSPLHF
TRBV18	NA	few	TRBJ2-3	TGTGCCAGCTCGGACAGCTCCACAGATACGCAGTATTTT	CASSDSSTDTQYF
TRBV7-3	NA	many	TRBJ2-5	TGTGCCAGCAGCCCCTCGGGCCCGGGGGAGACCCAGTACTTC	CASSPSGPGETQYF
TRBV7-8	NA	many	TRBJ2-1	TGTGCCAGCAGCTTAGGCACCAATGAGCAGTTCTTC	CASSLGTNEQFF
TRBV28	TRBD1	NA	TRBJ2-7	TGTGCCAGCAGCGATCCGGGACAGAACTACGAGCAGTACTTC	CASSDPGQNYEQYF
TRBV10-3	TRBD1	many	TRBJ1-4	TGTGCCATCAGTGAGTTATGGGACAGGTCGAAGGAACTGTTTTTT	CAISELWDRSKELFF
TRBV6-5	NA	NA	TRBJ1-6	TGTGCCAGCAAGACAGGCTCCTATAATTCACCCCTCCACTTT	CASKTGSYNSPLHF
TRBV10-3	NA	many	TRBJ1-3	TGTGCCATCAGTGGCCGGGGGTGGCGAGGAAACACCATATATTTT	CAISGRGWRGNTIYF
TRBV6-5	NA	few	TRBJ1-1	TGTGCCAGCAGTTATTCGAGCCCGGGCCTGAACACTGAAGCTTTCTTT	CASSYSSPGLNTEAFF
TRBV7-6	NA	many	TRBJ2-3	TGTGCCAGTACCAAGGAAGTTGGCACAGATACGCAGTATTTT	CASTKEVGTDTQYF
TRBV29-1	TRBD1	many	TRBJ2-3	TGCAGCGTTGAAGTATGGGACAGGGCCACAGATACGCAGTATTTT	CSVEVWDRATDTQYF
TRBV13	TRBD2	many	TRBJ2-7	TGTGCCAGCAGCTCAGGACTAGCGGGGCCCTGGGAGCAGTACTTC	CASSSGLAGPWEQYF
TRBV11-1	TRBD1	few	TRBJ1-6	TGTGCCAGCAGCTTAGCTTACGGGACAGATAATTCACCCCTCCACTTT	CASSLAYGTDNSPLHF
TRBV18	NA	few	TRBJ1-5	TGTGCCAGCTCACCACGGGGAGAAAATCAGCCCCAGCATTTT	CASSPRGENQPQHF
TRBV5-1	NA	many	TRBJ2-5	TGCGCCAGCAGCTTGGAGGTCGGCGGGACCCAGTACTTC	CASSLEVGGTQYF
TRBV6-5	NA	many	TRBJ1-2	TGTGCCAGCCGACGGACAAGGGACTATGACTACACCTTC	CASRRTRDYDYTF
TRBV20-1	TRBD2	NA	TRBJ2-7	TGCAGTGCTAGAGCTATTGGGCTAGCGGGATACGAGCAGTACTTC	CSARAIGLAGYEQYF
TRBV9	TRBD2	many	TRBJ2-7	TGTGCCAGCAGCGCTAGCGGAGCGCCGTCCTACGAGCAGTACTTC	CASSASGAPSYEQYF
TRBV7-9	NA	NA	TRBJ2-5	TGTGCCAGCAGCTTAGGAGGCCGGGGCGGGGAGACCCAGTACTTC	CASSLGGRGGETQYF
TRBV20-1	TRBD1	NA	TRBJ2-5	TGCAGTGCTAGACCCGGACAGGGGGGAGAGACCCAGTACTTC	CSARPGQGGETQYF
TRBV5-5	NA	many	TRBJ2-5	TGTGCCAGCAGCTACGGGACAAACCCAGAGACCCAGTACTTC	CASSYGTNPETQYF
TRBV13	NA	many	TRBJ2-7	TGTGCCAGCAGCCTCTACACTAGAGAGCAGTACTTC	CASSLYTREQYF
TRBV7-8	NA	few	TRBJ2-7	TGCGCCAGCAGCCAAGTCGACGGACAGCAGTACGGGCAGTACTTC	CASSQVDGQQYGQYF
TRBV9	TRBD2	NA	TRBJ2-5	TGTGCCAGCAGCGCAGGGCGAGCGGGAGGGGAAGAGACCCAGTACTTC	CASSAGRAGGEETQYF
TRBV6-6	NA	many	TRBJ1-1	TGTGCCAGCAGTTACTGGCGCGGGGGTGAAGCTTTCTTT	CASSYWRGGEAFF